Listed below are T cell receptor beta chains from one sample, sequenced in a study of beta chain features in type 1 diabetes. TCRdb keeps only in-frame clones here, not all; method: immunoSEQ multiplex PCR. The sample has around 500,000 clones; about 10% are singletons. Sequencing was done on a sample of naive CD4+ T cells from blood. These receptors originate from a woman younger than 30 in good health. The conserved cysteine and the conserved F or W are not part of the CDR3 here.

J gene,V gene,CDR3 protein
TRBJ1-2,TRBV7-8,ASSSRTGGGYT
TRBJ1-2,TRBV15,ATSRDFGLDYGYT
TRBJ1-6,TRBV9,ASSAGSSSPLH
TRBJ1-5,TRBV7-2,ASSGSNQPQH
TRBJ2-1,TRBV14,ASSQGSAGSYNEQF
TRBJ2-1,TRBV7-8,ASRLSGAYNEQF
TRBJ1-1,TRBV7-2,ASSFSRGSAEAF
TRBJ2-1,TRBV6-5,ASSYLLPYYYNEQF
TRBJ2-1,TRBV9,ASSPGQARSYNEQF
TRBJ2-2,TRBV4-2,ASGTQGAWTGELF
TRBJ2-4,TRBV4-1,ASSQIGRNPAEKNIQY
TRBJ1-4,TRBV5-1,ASSLMAGAIEKLF
TRBJ2-1,TRBV5-1,ASSLETRGGYATMRQF
TRBJ2-3,TRBV27,ASSLTDYLPDTQY
TRBJ2-5,TRBV7-9,ASSAKETQY
TRBJ2-3,TRBV9,ASSVSFTDTQY
TRBJ2-4,TRBV13,ASSLEGQNSFRNIQY
TRBJ1-1,TRBV5-4,ASSPPIQRGTANTEAF
TRBJ1-1,TRBV28,ASSLSQGWAF
TRBJ2-5,TRBV5-4,ASSRGTGQETQY
TRBJ2-6,TRBV27,ASSLKSGMGANVLT
TRBJ2-3,TRBV4-3,ASSQPRADTQY
TRBJ2-1,TRBV29-1,SARLSGMGYNEQF
TRBJ2-7,TRBV18,ASGSGQYEQY
TRBJ1-3,TRBV14,ASSQDTGNTIY
TRBJ1-5,TRBV29-1,SVGGQSNQPQH
TRBJ2-2,TRBV6-4,ASSEDYPTGELF
TRBJ2-7,TRBV29-1,SVGRGSYEQY